The source of this T cell receptor (beta chain) is a study of monozygotic twins with inflammatory bowel disease. Study findings and constraints: IBD-affected twins scored below their healthy co-twins in TCRbeta diversity (inverse Simpson).

A remark on this clonotype: The antigen is not known.

This CDR3 has 13 residues. Germline CDR1 MDHEN, CDR2 SYDVKM. Eight distinct reactions (per sample) were used to make the cDNA. Reprocessing the 5' RACE reads, TCRdb reports a single entry for every CDR3 protein and omits DNA. The repertoire table contains fewer than 200,000 distinct CDR3 sequences. This TCR was sampled from a human donor with ulcerative colitis or Crohn's disease, or a healthy co-twin of an affected twin (not recorded which). J is TRBJ1-5 and V is TRBV28. The sample comprised blood. CDR3 region: CASSLRENQPQHF.